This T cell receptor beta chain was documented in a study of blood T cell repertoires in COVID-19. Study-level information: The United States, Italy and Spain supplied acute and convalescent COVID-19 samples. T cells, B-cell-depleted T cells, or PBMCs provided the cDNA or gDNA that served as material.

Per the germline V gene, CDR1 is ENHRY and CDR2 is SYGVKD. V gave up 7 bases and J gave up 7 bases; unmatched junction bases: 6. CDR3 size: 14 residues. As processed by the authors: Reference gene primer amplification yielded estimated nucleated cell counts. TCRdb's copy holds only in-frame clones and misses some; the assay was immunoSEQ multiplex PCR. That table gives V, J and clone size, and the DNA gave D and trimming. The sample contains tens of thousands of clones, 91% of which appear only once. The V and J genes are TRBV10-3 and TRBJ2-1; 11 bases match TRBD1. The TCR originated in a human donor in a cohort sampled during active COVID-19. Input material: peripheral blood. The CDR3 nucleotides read TGTGCCATCACGCCGGGACAGGGGGTAAATGAGCAGTTCTTC. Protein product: CAITPGQGVNEQFF.